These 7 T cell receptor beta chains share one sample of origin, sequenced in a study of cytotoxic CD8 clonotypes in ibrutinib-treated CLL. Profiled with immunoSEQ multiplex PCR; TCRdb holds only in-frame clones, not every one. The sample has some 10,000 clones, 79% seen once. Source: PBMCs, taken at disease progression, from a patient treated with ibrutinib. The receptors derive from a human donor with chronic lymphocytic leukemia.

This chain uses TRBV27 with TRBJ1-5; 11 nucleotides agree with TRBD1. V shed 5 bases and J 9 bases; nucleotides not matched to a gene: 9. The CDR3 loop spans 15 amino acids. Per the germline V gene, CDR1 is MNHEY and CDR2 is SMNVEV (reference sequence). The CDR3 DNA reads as TGTGCCAGCAGTGCCCCGGGACAGGGGGAGGGGCCCCAGCATTTT. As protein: CASSAPGQGEGPQHF.

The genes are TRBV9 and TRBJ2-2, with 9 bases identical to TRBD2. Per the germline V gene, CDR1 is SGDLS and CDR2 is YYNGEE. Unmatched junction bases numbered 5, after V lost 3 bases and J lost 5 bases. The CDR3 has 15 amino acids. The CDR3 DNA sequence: TGTGCCAGCAGCGCGGCGGGGGGGCGTACCGGGGAGCTGTTTTTT. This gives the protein CASSAAGGRTGELFF.

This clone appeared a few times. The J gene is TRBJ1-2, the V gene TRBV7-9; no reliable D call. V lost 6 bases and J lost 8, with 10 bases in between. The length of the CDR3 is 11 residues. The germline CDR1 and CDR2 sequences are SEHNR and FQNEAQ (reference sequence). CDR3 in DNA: TGTGCCAGCAGGTCAGAAGGAGGCTACACCTTC. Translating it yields CASRSEGGYTF.

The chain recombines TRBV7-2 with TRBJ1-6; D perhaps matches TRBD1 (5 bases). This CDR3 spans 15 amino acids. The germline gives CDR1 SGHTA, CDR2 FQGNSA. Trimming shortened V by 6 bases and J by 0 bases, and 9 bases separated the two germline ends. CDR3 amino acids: CASRRQSSYNSPLHF. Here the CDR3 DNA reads TGTGCCAGCAGGCGACAGAGCTCCTATAATTCACCCCTCCACTTT. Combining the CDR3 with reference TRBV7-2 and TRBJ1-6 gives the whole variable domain GAGVSQSPSNKVTEKGKDVELRCDPISGHTALYWYRQSLGQGLEFLIYFQGNSAPDKSGLPSDRFSAERTGGSVSTLTIQRTQQEDSAVYLCASRRQSSYNSPLHFGNGTRLTVT.

CDR3 nucleotide sequence: TGTGCCAGCAGCGTAGGAGGGGTACCCGGTTACGAGCAGTACTTC. It codes for CASSVGGVPGYEQYF. This chain links TRBV9 with TRBJ2-7, with D perhaps given as TRBD1 or TRBD2 (5 bases each). CDR1 and CDR2 (germline): SGDLS, YYNGEE. V dropped 0 bases and J dropped 4 bases, with 14 bases sitting between them. This CDR3 comprises 15 residues. Full variable domain (rest looked up from reference TRBV9 and TRBJ2-7): DSGVTQTPKHLITATGQRVTLRCSPRSGDLSVYWYQQSLDQGLQFLIQYYNGEERAKGNILERFSAQQFPDLHSELNLSSLELGDSALYFCASSVGGVPGYEQYFGPGTRLTVT.

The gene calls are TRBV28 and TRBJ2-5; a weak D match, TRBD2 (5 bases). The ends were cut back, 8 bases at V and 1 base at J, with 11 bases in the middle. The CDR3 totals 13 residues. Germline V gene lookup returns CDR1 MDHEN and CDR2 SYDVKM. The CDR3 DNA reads TGTGCCAGCGGGGTGGGAGTCCAAGAGACCCAGTACTTC. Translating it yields CASGVGVQETQYF.

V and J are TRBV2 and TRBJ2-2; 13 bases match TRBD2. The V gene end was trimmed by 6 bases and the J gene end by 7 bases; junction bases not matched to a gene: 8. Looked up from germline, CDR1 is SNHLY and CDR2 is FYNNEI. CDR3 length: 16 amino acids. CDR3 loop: CASRGTSGIFGGELFF. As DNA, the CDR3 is TGTGCCAGCAGGGGGACTAGCGGGATCTTCGGCGGGGAGCTGTTTTTT. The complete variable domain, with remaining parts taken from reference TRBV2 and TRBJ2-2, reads EPEVTQTPSHQVTQMGQEVILRCVPISNHLYFYWYRQILGQKVEFLVSFYNNEISEKSEIFDDQFSVERPDGSNFTLKIRSTKLEDSAMYFCASRGTSGIFGGELFFGEGSRLTVL.